This T cell receptor beta chain was identified during a study of vaccination and CD4 T cells after COVID-19. Sample treatment: roughly 11-day PBMC culture with coronavirus spike peptide pools or control peptides (ViraFEST assay). For ViraFEST, peptide pools expanded antigen-specific T cells, after which the TCRs were sequenced. The culture of under 2.5 million PBMCs per well included 9.5 to 10 IU/ml IL-2 and around 10 ug/ml peptide pools. V was trimmed by 1 base and J by 0 bases, leaving 11 bases between them. There are 16 residues in the CDR3. Germline V gene sequence: CDR1 SEHNR, CDR2 FQNEAQ (reference sequence). CD4+ T cells that had been cultured provided DNA sequenced with the Oncomine TCR Beta short-read assay. TCRdb fed the PCR reads into MiXCR, producing one record per CDR3 protein. The sample holds about 20,000 distinct CDR3 sequences, 55% seen once. Worth noting for this clonotype: What it binds is not known.

The sequencing input was CD4+ T cells from blood, cultured in vitro. This chain connects TRBV7-9 to TRBJ2-3; maybe TRBD2 (6 bases). The TCR originated in a human donor who had recovered from COVID-19. The CDR3 sequence is CASSLGTGASTDTQYF. CDR3 sequence (DNA): TGTGCCAGCAGCTTAGGGACGGGAGCGAGCACAGATACGCAGTATTTT.